Shown below are 13 T cell receptor beta chains from a single sample sequenced in a study of cytomegalovirus exposure and HLA in healthy donors. The PCR employed 60 Vbeta primers together with 13 Jbeta primers. Here immunoSEQ multiplex PCR was the method, and the copy in TCRdb shows in-frame clones only, minus some. The data show 150,000 to 200,000 clones, roughly 72% seen once. The sample taken for sequencing was PBMCs. The receptors were sampled from a woman in her twenties or thirties in good health and CMV-seropositive.

J is TRBJ1-2 and V is TRBV6-5; 8 positions agree with TRBD1. CDR1 and CDR2 (germline): MNHEY, SVGAGI. V lost 1 base, J lost 6 bases, and 7 bases stayed unmatched. The CDR3 extends over 15 amino acids. DNA of the CDR3: TGTGCCAGCAGTTACTTCCCGTCAGGGGGCGATGGCTACACCTTC. Protein product: CASSYFPSGGDGYTF.

The chain employs TRBV5-4 and TRBJ2-1, with TRBD2 matching over 7 bases. Germline trimming cut 3 bases from V and 8 bases from J; bases unmatched to any gene: 11. The CDR3 has 15 amino acids. Germline CDR1 and CDR2: SGHNT and YYREEE (reference sequence). Here the CDR3 DNA reads TGTGCCAGCAGCTCGAGCGGGACTTTGGGTCATGAGCAGTTCTTC. Its translation: CASSSSGTLGHEQFF.

The gene calls are TRBV7-9 and TRBJ1-1; TRBD1 aligns across 7 bases. With V trimmed by 4 bases and J by 10 bases, 6 bases remained unmatched. There are 12 residues in the CDR3. Germline lookup yields CDR1 SEHNR and CDR2 FQNEAQ (reference sequence). The CDR3 DNA follows: TGTGCCAGCAGCTGGACAGGTGATGGAGCTTTCTTT. Encoded protein: CASSWTGDGAFF.

The CDR3 DNA sequence: TGTGCCAGCAGACAAAATGGACAGTACTATGGCTACACCTTC. It specifies CASRQNGQYYGYTF. V is TRBV11-2 and J is TRBJ1-2; D might be TRBD1 (6 bases). Trimming left V 6 bases short and J 3 bases short, with 14 bases between. This CDR3 has 14 residues. In germline, CDR1 is SGHAT, CDR2 FQNNGV.

CDR3 in DNA: TGTGCGGGCAGGGGGTCGGGGGAGCAGTACTTC. This encodes CAGRGSGEQYF. The chain has TRBV28 and TRBJ2-7; 7 bases map to TRBD1. The CDR3 is made up of 11 amino acids. The V gene's germline CDR1 is MDHEN and CDR2 SYDVKM. The full variable domain, rest sourced from reference TRBV28 and TRBJ2-7, is DVKVTQSSRYLVKRTGEKVFLECVQDMDHENMFWYRQDPGLGLRLIYFSYDVKMKEKGDIPEGYSVSREKKERFSLILESASTNQTSMYLCAGRGSGEQYFGPGTRLTVT.

The chain is built from TRBV5-4 and TRBJ1-2; no firm D call. Trimming took 4 bases from V and 7 from J, leaving 20 bases between them. The CDR3 contains 15 residues. The V gene's germline CDR1 is SGHNT and CDR2 YYREEE (reference sequence). CDR3 nucleotides: TGTGCCAGCAGCCCTCCTGCATCGGGATTCGGTGGCTACACCTTC. Translated: CASSPPASGFGGYTF.

The chain carries TRBV6-6 and TRBJ1-1; D gene unclear. V was trimmed by 7 bases and J by 3 bases, leaving 15 bases between them. This CDR3 is 14 amino acids long. CDR1 and CDR2 (germline): MNHNY, SVGAGI (reference sequence). The CDR3 sequence is CASIATAGYTEAFF. CDR3 bases: TGTGCCAGCATTGCTACCGCGGGGTACACTGAAGCTTTCTTT.

The gene calls are TRBV5-1 and TRBJ2-5; D gene uncertain. This CDR3 has 13 residues. V lost 0 bases and J lost 5, with 8 bases in between. CDR1 SGHRS and CDR2 YFSETQ come from the germline V gene. In DNA form, the CDR3 reads TGCGCCAGCAGCTTGGAAGCGACCGAGACCCAGTACTTC. Translated: CASSLEATETQYF.

Only a few counts were recorded for this clone. The chain combines TRBV6-6 with TRBJ2-6; tentative D call: TRBD1 (6 bases). The V and J ends lost 4 bases and 1 base respectively, with 11 bases between them. Germline CDR1 and CDR2: MNHNY and SVGAGI (reference sequence). The CDR3 is made up of 16 amino acids. Here the CDR3 reads CASSFSGQSGANVLTF. CDR3 DNA: TGTGCCAGCAGTTTCTCCGGACAGTCTGGGGCCAACGTCCTGACTTTC.

This chain links TRBV9 with TRBJ2-3; a weak D match, TRBD2 (7 bases). CDR1 is SGDLS and CDR2 is YYNGEE in the germline V gene. V dropped 3 bases and J dropped 3 bases, with 20 bases sitting between them. There are 17 residues in the CDR3. CDR3 in DNA: TGTGCCAGCAGCGCCCAAGGGGGGGCCTTGGGGACAGATACGCAGTATTTT. Translated: CASSAQGGALGTDTQYF.

The rearrangement joins TRBV9 to TRBJ1-1; 7 nucleotides agree with TRBD1. After removal of 3 bases from V and 2 bases from J, the junction contained 10 bases not matched to a gene. This CDR3 region has 16 residues. Looked up from germline, CDR1 is SGDLS and CDR2 is YYNGEE. CDR3: CASSGQGQTINTEAFF. For the CDR3, the DNA is TGTGCCAGCAGCGGCCAGGGACAGACAATCAACACTGAAGCTTTCTTT.

The chain recombines TRBV6-4 with TRBJ1-1; maybe TRBD1 (6 bases). CDR1 and CDR2 from the germline V gene are MRHNA and SNTAGT. The CDR3 covers 13 residues. The V end lost 5 bases, the J end lost 1 base, and 8 bases lay between the germline ends. The CDR3 region has the DNA TGTGCCAGCAGTCGGACAGAGAACACTGAAGCTTTCTTT. This sequence encodes CASSRTENTEAFF.

This chain connects TRBV13 to TRBJ2-7; D is possibly TRBD1 (6 bases). Germline values: CDR1 PRHDT, CDR2 FYEKMQ (reference sequence). V was trimmed by 8 bases and J by 1 base, leaving 9 bases between them. CDR3 length equals 12 residues. The CDR3 DNA sequence: TGTGCCAGCTGCAGGGGTTCCTACGAGCAGTACTTC. Translation: CASCRGSYEQYF.